These 7 T cell receptor beta chains share one sample of origin, sequenced in a study of technical replicates of blood from a few donors. Clones were sequenced by immunoSEQ multiplex PCR, and TCRdb holds only the in-frame ones, with some missing. The sample has tens of thousands of clones, roughly 98% seen once. The sequenced sample consisted of T cells isolated from PBMCs. These receptor sequences come from a human donor in good health.

The genes are TRBV6-1 and TRBJ1-1; a weak D match, TRBD1 (6 bases). Germline CDR1 reads MNHNS; CDR2 reads SASEGT. There are 15 residues in the CDR3. V gave up 8 bases and J gave up 0 bases, with 16 bases separating them. The CDR3 region has the DNA TGTGCCAGCCGAACAGGGCTTTATATGAACACTGAAGCTTTCTTT. Amino acids: CASRTGLYMNTEAFF.

The rearrangement links TRBV6-5 to TRBJ2-1; 7 bases are a match to TRBD1. This CDR3 spans 11 amino acids. V trimming: 8 bases; J trimming: 6 bases; junction bases outside the gene matches: 1. Germline CDR1 and CDR2: MNHEY and SVGAGI. The CDR3: CASWDSNEQFF. As DNA, the CDR3 is TGTGCCAGCTGGGACAGCAATGAGCAGTTCTTC.

The V call is TRBV29-1, the J call TRBJ2-5; 7 bases line up with TRBD2. The CDR3 runs to 16 residues. With 3 bases clipped from V and 5 bases from J, the junction kept 15 bases outside the gene matches. Germline V gene data show CDR1 as SQVTM and CDR2 as ANQGSEA. The DNA of the CDR3 is TGCAGCGTTGACGCCGAGGCGAGCGGGGTCCAGGAGACCCAGTACTTC. Its protein is CSVDAEASGVQETQYF. Based on the CDR3 plus reference TRBV29-1 and TRBJ2-5, the full variable domain is SAVISQKPSRDICQRGTSLTIQCQVDSQVTMMFWYRQQPGQSLTLIATANQGSEATYESGFVIDKFPISRPNLTFSTLTVSNMSPEDSSIYLCSVDAEASGVQETQYFGPGTRLLVL.

This clone was counted once. V and J are TRBV6-1 and TRBJ1-1; D is perhaps TRBD1 (6 bases). The CDR3 sequence is 15 residues long. Germline assignment: CDR1 MNHNS and CDR2 SASEGT. Trimming removed 5 bases at V and 4 bases at J, with 17 bases between. CDR3 bases: TGTGCCAGCAGTAGATATCAGGGGTCTGCCACTGAAGCTTTCTTT. This codes for CASSRYQGSATEAFF.

The genes are TRBV11-2 and TRBJ1-1; a possible D gene is TRBD1 (6 bases). Germline CDR1 and CDR2: SGHAT and FQNNGV. V dropped 4 bases and J dropped 1 base, with 16 bases sitting between them. The CDR3 has 16 amino acids. Here the CDR3 DNA reads TGTGCCAGCAGCTATCGCGGGGGGGCCACGAACACTGAAGCTTTCTTT. Its translation is CASSYRGGATNTEAFF.

This chain uses TRBV5-1 with TRBJ2-2, with D perhaps TRBD2 (5 bases). The CDR3 totals 16 residues. Per the germline V gene, CDR1 is SGHRS and CDR2 is YFSETQ. V was shortened by 4 bases and J by 0 bases, with 13 bases between the two germline ends. CDR3 coding DNA: TGCGCCAGCAGCATAAGGGAGAACGCGAACACCGGGGAGCTGTTTTTT. Amino acids: CASSIRENANTGELFF.

The chain links TRBV4-1 to TRBJ2-7; D remains ambiguous. The germline CDR1 and CDR2 sequences are MGHRA and YSYEKL. Deletions cut 1 base from V and 2 bases from J, with 6 bases between. The CDR3 sequence is 13 residues long. The CDR3 bases are TGCGCCAGCAGCCAAGTACCTACCTACGAGCAGTACTTC. This sequence encodes CASSQVPTYEQYF.